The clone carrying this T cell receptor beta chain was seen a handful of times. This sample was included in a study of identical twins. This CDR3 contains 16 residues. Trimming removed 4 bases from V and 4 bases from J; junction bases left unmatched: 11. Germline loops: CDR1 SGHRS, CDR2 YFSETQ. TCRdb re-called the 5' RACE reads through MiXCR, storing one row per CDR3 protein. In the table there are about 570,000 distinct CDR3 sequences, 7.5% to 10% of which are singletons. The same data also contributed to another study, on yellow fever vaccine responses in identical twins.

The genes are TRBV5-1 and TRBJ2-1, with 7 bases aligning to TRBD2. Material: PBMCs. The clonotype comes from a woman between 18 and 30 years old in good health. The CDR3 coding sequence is TGCGCCAGCAGCCTAGGGACTATCCAAAAATACAATGAGCAGTTCTTC. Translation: CASSLGTIQKYNEQFF.